Sequencing of this T cell receptor (beta chain) was carried out in a study of beta chain features in type 1 diabetes. Via CD45RO/CCR7/CD25/CD127/CD95/CD27, cells of the CD4+ naive, central memory, regulatory and stem cell-like memory subsets were sorted. Expressed TCRB transcripts were sequenced, since all the RNA that had been isolated was reverse transcribed. Data came from immunoSEQ multiplex PCR; TCRdb stores just in-frame clones and leaves some out. The table shows hundreds of thousands of clones, with over 9.5% occurring only once. V was shortened by 2 bases and J by 1 base, with 5 bases between the two germline ends. There are 13 residues in the CDR3. Germline-derived CDR1 and CDR2 are SGHNT and YYREEE (reference sequence). As concerns this clone: The sample has other DNA sequences that encode this CDR3 too.

Sequenced input: naive CD4+ T cells from blood. The chain uses TRBV5-4 and TRBJ2-3, with unresolved D. This sequence was found in a woman younger than 30 in good health. The CDR3 protein is CASSFRRTDTQYF. Here the CDR3 DNA reads TGTGCCAGCAGCTTCAGGCGCACAGATACGCAGTATTTT.